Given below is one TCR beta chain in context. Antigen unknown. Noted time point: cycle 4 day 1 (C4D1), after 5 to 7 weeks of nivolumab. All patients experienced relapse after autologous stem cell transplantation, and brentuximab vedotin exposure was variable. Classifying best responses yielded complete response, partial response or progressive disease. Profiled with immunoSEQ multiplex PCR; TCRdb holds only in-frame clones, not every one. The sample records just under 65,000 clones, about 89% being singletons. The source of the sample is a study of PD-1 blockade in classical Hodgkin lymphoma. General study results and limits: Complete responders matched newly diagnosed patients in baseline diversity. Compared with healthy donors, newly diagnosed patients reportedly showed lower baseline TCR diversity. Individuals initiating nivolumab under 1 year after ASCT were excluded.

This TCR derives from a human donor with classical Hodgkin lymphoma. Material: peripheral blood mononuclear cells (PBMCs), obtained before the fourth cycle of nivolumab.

The CDR3 sequence: CASSIHTSGNTIYF. The DNA for the CDR3 is TGTGCCAGTAGTATCCATACCTCTGGAAACACCATATATTTT. The V and J genes are TRBV19 and TRBJ1-3; D gene ambiguous. V lost 3 bases and J 0 bases, leaving 6 bases between the germline ends. Germline CDR1 LNHDA, CDR2 SQIVND (reference sequence). The CDR3 loop spans 14 amino acids.